This T cell receptor (beta chain) emerged from a study of blood T cell repertoires in COVID-19. Trimming removed 3 bases at V and 5 bases at J, with 16 bases between. Looked up from germline, CDR1 is MNHEY and CDR2 is SVGEGT. There are 15 residues in the CDR3. Per the original data handling: Reference gene primer amplification gave estimated nucleated cell counts. This table comes from immunoSEQ multiplex PCR, and its TCRdb copy is limited to in-frame clones, with some not included. That table is the source of V, J and clone size, and D and trimming were worked out from the DNA. The table includes around 140,000 clones, 80% to 90% detected once. Seattle-derived patients entered the study during active infection and were followed longitudinally.

The sequence was obtained from a man in his sixties with COVID-19, enrolled during active disease. This chain uses TRBV6-2 or TRBV6-3 with TRBJ2-5; tentative D call: TRBD1 (5 bases). The sequencing sample was made of peripheral blood. DNA of the CDR3: TGTGCCAGCAGTTATCAACCCACAGGTCGGGAGACCCAGTACTTC. Amino acids: CASSYQPTGRETQYF.